The 8 T cell receptor beta chains below were found in one sample sequenced in a study of blood T cell repertoires in COVID-19. The assay was immunoSEQ multiplex PCR, and TCRdb's table has in-frame clones only and misses some. The sample includes roughly 70,000 clones, about 90% of them seen just once. Sequences were obtained from peripheral blood. Every receptor here comes from a human donor with active COVID-19. The donor label of this sample is uncertain.

The rearrangement joins TRBV5-1 to TRBJ1-1; a possible D gene is TRBD1 (6 bases). CDR1 and CDR2 (germline): SGHRS, YFSETQ. The CDR3 contains 14 residues. Trimming left V 5 bases short and J 1 base short, with 12 bases between. CDR3 residues: CASSPGQTNTEAFF. Written as DNA, the CDR3 is TGCGCCAGCAGTCCGGGACAAACGAACACTGAAGCTTTCTTT.

This CDR3 reads CASSAAGTGVADTQYF. For the CDR3, the DNA is TGTGCCAGCAGCGCTGCCGGGACAGGGGTAGCAGATACGCAGTATTTT. The V gene is TRBV7-3, the J gene TRBJ2-3, with 10 positions matching TRBD1. Trimming at V came to 5 bases and at J to 4 bases, leaving 9 bases not matched to a gene. There are 16 residues in the CDR3. Germline V gene sequence: CDR1 SGHTA, CDR2 FQGTGA.

V is TRBV9 and J is TRBJ1-2; 8 nucleotides line up with TRBD1. Germline CDR1 and CDR2: SGDLS and YYNGEE. With V trimmed by 3 bases and J by 4 bases, 5 bases remained unmatched. The CDR3 extends over 14 amino acids. The CDR3 loop reads CASSAGQALYGYTF. The CDR3, as DNA: TGTGCCAGCAGCGCGGGACAGGCCCTCTATGGCTACACCTTC.

CDR3 nucleotide sequence: TGTGCCAGTAGTATAGATCGGGGGACCGGGGAGCTGTTTTTT. It codes for CASSIDRGTGELFF. The chain is built from TRBV19 and TRBJ2-2, with D maybe TRBD2 (6 bases). Trimming stripped 0 bases from V and 5 bases from J, with 7 bases between. Germline CDR1 and CDR2: LNHDA and SQIVND (reference sequence). The CDR3 totals 14 residues.

V usage is TRBV9 and J usage is TRBJ2-5; 10 bases agree with TRBD2. Germline V gives CDR1 SGDLS, CDR2 YYNGEE. Trimming removed 0 bases from V and 0 bases from J; junction bases left unmatched: 8. The CDR3 is 18 amino acids. The CDR3 loop reads CASSVALAGEGYQETQYF. CDR3 sequence (DNA): TGTGCCAGCAGCGTAGCGCTAGCGGGAGAGGGGTACCAAGAGACCCAGTACTTC.

V and J are TRBV9 and TRBJ2-1; D unresolved. The CDR3 contains 14 residues. Per the germline V gene, CDR1 is SGDLS and CDR2 is YYNGEE. V dropped 3 bases and J dropped 1 base, with 8 bases sitting between them. In nucleotides, the CDR3 is TGTGCCAGCAGCGCAGATTGGTCCTACAATGAGCAGTTCTTC. Residues: CASSADWSYNEQFF.

The rearrangement links TRBV28 to TRBJ1-5; D is unresolved. Germline V gives CDR1 MDHEN, CDR2 SYDVKM. This CDR3 has 13 amino acids. V shed 6 bases and J shed 0 bases, with 6 bases lying between them. CDR3 loop: CASRPDSNQPQHF. In nucleotides, the CDR3 is TGTGCCAGCAGGCCAGATAGCAATCAGCCCCAGCATTTT.

This clone has just one count. The genes are TRBV6-5 and TRBJ2-5, with D possibly TRBD1 on 5 matching bases. The germline V gene has CDR1 MNHEY and CDR2 SVGAGI. The CDR3 has 14 residues. Deletions cut 6 bases from V and 5 bases from J, with 16 bases between. The CDR3 coding sequence is TGTGCCAGCAGAGCTTCCCTAGGGGCGGAGACCCAGTACTTC. Amino acids: CASRASLGAETQYF.